This T cell receptor (beta chain) originates from a study of blood T cell repertoires in COVID-19. Study-wide background: The samples span acute and convalescent COVID-19 from the United States, Italy and Spain. T cells, B-cell-depleted T cells, or PBMCs supplied cDNA or gDNA.

Original analysis: Amplifying reference gene primers gave estimates of nucleated cell counts. Profiled with immunoSEQ multiplex PCR; TCRdb holds only in-frame clones, not every one. V and J calls plus clone size are reproduced from that table; the DNA served to infer D and trimming. The table has just over 150,000 clones, 85% seen once. The CDR3 sequence is 14 residues long. The ends were cut back, 5 bases at V and 2 bases at J, with 13 bases in the middle. From germline, CDR1 is SGHTA and CDR2 FQGTGA. The rearrangement links TRBV7-3 to TRBJ2-7; D gene unclear. This receptor was taken from a human donor with acute or convalescent COVID-19. The donor label of this sample is uncertain. The sequencing input was peripheral blood. The CDR3, as DNA: TGTGCCAGCAGCCGCTATCTATCACCCTACGAGCAGTACTTC. Its translation is CASSRYLSPYEQYF.